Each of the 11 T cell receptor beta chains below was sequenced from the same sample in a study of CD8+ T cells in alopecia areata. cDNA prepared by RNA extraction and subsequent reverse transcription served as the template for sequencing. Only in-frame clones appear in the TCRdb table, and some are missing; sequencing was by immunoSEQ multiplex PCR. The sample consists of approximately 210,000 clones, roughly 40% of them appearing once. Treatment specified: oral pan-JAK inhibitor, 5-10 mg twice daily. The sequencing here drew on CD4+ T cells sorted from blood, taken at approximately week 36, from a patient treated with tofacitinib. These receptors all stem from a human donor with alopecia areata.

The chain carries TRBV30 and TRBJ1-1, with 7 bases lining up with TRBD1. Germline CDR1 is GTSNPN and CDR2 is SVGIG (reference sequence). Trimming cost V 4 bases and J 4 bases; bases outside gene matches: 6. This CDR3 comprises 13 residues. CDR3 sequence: CAWKQGESTEAFF. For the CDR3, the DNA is TGTGCCTGGAAGCAGGGGGAGAGCACTGAAGCTTTCTTT.

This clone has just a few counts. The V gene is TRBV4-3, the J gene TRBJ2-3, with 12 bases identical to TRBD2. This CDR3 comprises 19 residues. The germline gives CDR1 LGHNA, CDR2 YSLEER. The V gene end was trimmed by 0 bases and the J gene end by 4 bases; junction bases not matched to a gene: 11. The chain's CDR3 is CASSQDWASGRAGSDTQYF. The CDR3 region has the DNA TGCGCCAGCAGCCAAGATTGGGCTAGCGGGAGGGCCGGCTCAGATACGCAGTATTTT.

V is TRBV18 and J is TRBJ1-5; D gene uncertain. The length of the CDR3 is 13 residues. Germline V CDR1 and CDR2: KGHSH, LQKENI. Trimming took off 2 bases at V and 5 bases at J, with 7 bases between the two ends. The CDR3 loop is CASSPNRDQPQHF. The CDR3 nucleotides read TGTGCCAGCTCACCAAACCGGGATCAGCCCCAGCATTTT.

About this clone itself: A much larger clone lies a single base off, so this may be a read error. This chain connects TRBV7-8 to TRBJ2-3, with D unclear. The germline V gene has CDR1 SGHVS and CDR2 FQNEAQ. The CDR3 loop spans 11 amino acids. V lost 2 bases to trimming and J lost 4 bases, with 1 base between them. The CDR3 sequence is CASSLSDTQYF. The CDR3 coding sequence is TGTGCCAGCAGCTTATCAGATACGCAGTATTTT.

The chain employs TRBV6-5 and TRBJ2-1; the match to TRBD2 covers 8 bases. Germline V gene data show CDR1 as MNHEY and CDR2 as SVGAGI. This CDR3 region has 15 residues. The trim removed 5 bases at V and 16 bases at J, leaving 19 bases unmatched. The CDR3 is CASSPLGLAGRTFFF. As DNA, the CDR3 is TGTGCCAGCAGTCCCTTAGGACTAGCCGGAAGGACGTTTTTCTTC.

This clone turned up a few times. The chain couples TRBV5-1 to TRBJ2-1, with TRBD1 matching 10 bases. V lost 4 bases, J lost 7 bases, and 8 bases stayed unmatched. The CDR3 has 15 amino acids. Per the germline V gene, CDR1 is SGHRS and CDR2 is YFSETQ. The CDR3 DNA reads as TGCGCCAGCAGCCTTGGGGACAGGGGTTGGAATGAGCAGTTCTTC. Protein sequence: CASSLGDRGWNEQFF.

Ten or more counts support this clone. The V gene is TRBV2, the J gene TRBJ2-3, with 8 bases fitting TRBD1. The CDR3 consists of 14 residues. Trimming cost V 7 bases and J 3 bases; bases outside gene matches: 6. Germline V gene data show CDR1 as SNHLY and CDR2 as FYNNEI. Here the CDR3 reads CASTPGQVTDTQYF. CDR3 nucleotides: TGTGCCAGCACCCCGGGACAGGTTACAGATACGCAGTATTTT.

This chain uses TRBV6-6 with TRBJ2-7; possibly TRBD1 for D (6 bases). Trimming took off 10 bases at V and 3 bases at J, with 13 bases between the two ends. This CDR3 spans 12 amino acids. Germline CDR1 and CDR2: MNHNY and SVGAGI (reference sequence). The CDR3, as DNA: TGTGCCACTCAGGGGTTTGACTACGAGCAGTACTTC. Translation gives CATQGFDYEQYF.

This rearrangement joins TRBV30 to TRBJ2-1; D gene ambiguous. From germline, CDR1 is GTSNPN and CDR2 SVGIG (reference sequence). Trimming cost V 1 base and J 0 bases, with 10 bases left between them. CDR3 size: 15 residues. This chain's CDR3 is CAWSENSYSYNEQFF. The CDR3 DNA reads TGTGCCTGGAGTGAGAACAGCTACTCCTACAATGAGCAGTTCTTC.

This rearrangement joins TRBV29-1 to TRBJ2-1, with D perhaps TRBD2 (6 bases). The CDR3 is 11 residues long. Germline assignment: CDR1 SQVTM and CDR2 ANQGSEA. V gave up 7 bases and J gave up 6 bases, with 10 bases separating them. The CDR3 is CSGDGGNEQFF. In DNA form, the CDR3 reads TGCAGCGGAGACGGGGGCAATGAGCAGTTCTTC.

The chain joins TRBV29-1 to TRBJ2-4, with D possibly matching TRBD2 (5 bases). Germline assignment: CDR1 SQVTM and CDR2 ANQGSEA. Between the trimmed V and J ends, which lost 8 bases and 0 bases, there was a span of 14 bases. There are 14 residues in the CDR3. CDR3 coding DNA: TGCAGCCCCTGTCGGGAACTAGCCAAAAACATTCAGTACTTC. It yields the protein CSPCRELAKNIQYF.